The 27 T cell receptor beta chains given below trace back to one sample, sequenced in a study of blood T cell repertoires in COVID-19. Using immunoSEQ multiplex PCR, the repertoire was profiled, and TCRdb retains in-frame clones only, with some absent. The sample shows 100,000 to 150,000 clones, approximately 90% of them seen only once. Sequencing was performed on peripheral blood. The receptors stem from a human donor in a cohort sampled during active COVID-19.

This rearrangement joins TRBV6-5 to TRBJ1-3; D ambiguous. Trimming removed 0 bases at V and 4 bases at J, with 7 bases between. CDR1 and CDR2 from the germline V gene are MNHEY and SVGAGI. This CDR3 is built from 14 residues. CDR3: CASSYSVGGNTIYF. In DNA form, the CDR3 reads TGTGCCAGCAGTTACTCGGTCGGGGGAAACACCATATATTTT.

The chain uses TRBV6-2 or TRBV6-3 and TRBJ2-7; maybe TRBD1 (5 bases). Trimming shortened V by 0 bases and J by 3 bases, and 15 bases separated the two germline ends. Germline V gene data show CDR1 as MNHEY and CDR2 as SVGEGT. There are 16 residues in the CDR3. The CDR3 loop reads CASSYSAKGLFYEQYF. In DNA form, the CDR3 reads TGTGCCAGCAGTTACTCGGCAAAGGGGCTGTTCTACGAGCAGTACTTC.

This clone appeared a single time. The V and J genes are TRBV10-3 and TRBJ1-1; a possible D gene is TRBD1 (5 bases). CDR1 and CDR2 (germline): ENHRY, SYGVKD. V dropped 0 bases and J dropped 6 bases, with 11 bases sitting between them. This CDR3 is 14 amino acids long. The CDR3 coding sequence is TGTGCCATCAGTGAGTCGAGCAGCAGGGCTGAAGCTTTCTTT. Translation gives CAISESSSRAEAFF.

This clone occurred a few times. The DNA for the CDR3 is TGCAGCGTTATAACGGGTCGTAGCACTGAAGCTTTCTTT. This gives the protein CSVITGRSTEAFF. The genes are TRBV29-1 and TRBJ1-1; D remains ambiguous. The CDR3 runs 13 residues. Per the germline V gene, CDR1 is SQVTM and CDR2 is ANQGSEA. Deletions cut 5 bases from V and 4 bases from J, with 14 bases between.

The V and J genes are TRBV7-6 and TRBJ2-7; tentative D call: TRBD2 (6 bases). Germline values: CDR1 SGHVS, CDR2 FNYEAQ. Trimming stripped 4 bases from V and 2 bases from J, with 21 bases between. This CDR3 spans 17 amino acids. The CDR3 reads CASSSKGDSSLTYEQYF. The CDR3 DNA reads as TGTGCCAGCAGCTCGAAAGGGGACTCTTCCCTTACCTACGAGCAGTACTTC.

This clone was detected only once. The chain joins TRBV7-2 to TRBJ1-5; possible D gene TRBD1, 5 bases. The germline CDR1 and CDR2 sequences are SGHTA and FQGNSA. CDR3 length equals 15 residues. V gave up 1 base and J gave up 7 bases, with 14 bases separating them. The CDR3 region is CASSLGVWGGQPQHF. The CDR3, as DNA: TGTGCCAGCAGCTTAGGAGTTTGGGGGGGGCAGCCCCAGCATTTT.

The chain joins TRBV5-1 to TRBJ2-2; 8 positions match TRBD1. Per germline, CDR1 SGHRS and CDR2 YFSETQ. The CDR3 covers 15 residues. The V gene end was trimmed by 2 bases and the J gene end by 7 bases; junction bases not matched to a gene: 7. The CDR3 coding sequence is TGCGCCAGCAGCTTAGCAGGGGGCGAATTCGGGGAGCTGTTTTTT. Translation: CASSLAGGEFGELFF.

This clone came up once. The rearrangement joins TRBV14 to TRBJ1-1; D is undetermined. The V and J ends lost 1 base and 1 base respectively, with 4 bases between them. There are 13 residues in the CDR3. CDR1 is SGHDN, CDR2 FVKESK, per germline. The CDR3 nucleotides read TGTGCCAGCAGCCAAGTTAAGAACACTGAAGCTTTCTTT. Translation gives CASSQVKNTEAFF.

Here the CDR3 DNA reads TGCGCCAGCAGCCAAGAACGGCAGGGGCCCGTCTACGAGCAGTACTTC. It encodes CASSQERQGPVYEQYF. The rearrangement links TRBV4-1 to TRBJ2-7, with a possible D match to TRBD1 (6 bases). This CDR3 has 16 residues. Trimming shortened V by 0 bases and J by 3 bases, and 15 bases separated the two germline ends. Germline V lookup: CDR1 MGHRA, CDR2 YSYEKL.

This clone is a singleton in its sample. This sequence joins TRBV24-1 and TRBJ2-1; TRBD2 matches 12 bases. CDR1 and CDR2 from the germline V gene are KGHDR and SFDVKD. V was clipped by 3 bases and J by 9 bases; unmatched bases: 23. There are 21 residues in the CDR3. CDR3 residues: CATSDGAYGQGGLAGYGEQFF. The CDR3 DNA sequence: TGTGCCACCAGTGATGGAGCCTATGGACAGGGTGGACTAGCGGGATATGGTGAGCAGTTCTTC.

CDR3 coding DNA: TGTGCCAGCAGCCACCGCGAGGACAGGCTAAAGGGGACCCAGTACTTC. Its translation: CASSHREDRLKGTQYF. The chain recombines TRBV3-1 (or the pseudogene TRBV3-2) with TRBJ2-5; the match to TRBD1 covers 7 bases. Germline CDR1 is LGHDT and CDR2 is YNNKEL (reference sequence). Trimming took 3 bases from V and 7 from J; bases not matched to a gene: 14. The CDR3 is made up of 16 amino acids.

The chain links TRBV7-8 to TRBJ2-7; 7 nucleotides match TRBD1. The J segment lost 5 bases and the V segment lost 1 base, leaving 5 bases of the junction unmatched. The CDR3 is 14 residues long. The V gene's germline CDR1 is SGHVS and CDR2 FQNEAQ. CDR3 coding DNA: TGTGCCAGCAGCTTAGTGAGGGGGCAGAACGAGCAGTACTTC. Its protein product is CASSLVRGQNEQYF.

The sample holds a few counts of this clone. V usage is TRBV3-1 (or the pseudogene TRBV3-2) and J usage is TRBJ1-6, with 7 positions matching TRBD1. This CDR3 region has 15 residues. V lost 3 bases and J lost 10; bases outside the gene matches: 9. Germline V lookup: CDR1 LGHDT, CDR2 YNNKEL (reference sequence). The CDR3 DNA follows: TGTGCCAGCAGCCAGACAGGGATAATGGGGTCACCCCTCCACTTT. Translation: CASSQTGIMGSPLHF.

This chain joins TRBV6-2 or TRBV6-3 and TRBJ2-1; 7 bases fit TRBD2. The CDR3 covers 16 residues. Germline trimming cut 2 bases from V and 3 bases from J; bases unmatched to any gene: 7. Germline V lookup: CDR1 MNHEY, CDR2 SVGEGT. The DNA for the CDR3 is TGTGCCAGCAGTTACCCCTTAGCGGGTAGCTACAATGAGCAGTTCTTC. Translated, it gives CASSYPLAGSYNEQFF.

J is TRBJ2-7 and V is TRBV3-1 (or the pseudogene TRBV3-2); 7 nucleotides align to TRBD1. Germline assignment: CDR1 LGHDT and CDR2 YNNKEL (reference sequence). This CDR3 contains 17 residues. V trimming: 1 base; J trimming: 0 bases; junction bases outside the gene matches: 9. The DNA for the CDR3 is TGTGCCAGCAGCCAAGCCCTAATGGGACAGTCCTCCTACGAGCAGTACTTC. Translation gives CASSQALMGQSSYEQYF.

The J gene is TRBJ1-2, the V gene TRBV28; a weak D match, TRBD1 (6 bases). V was clipped by 4 bases and J by 5 bases, with 8 bases between them. Germline assignment: CDR1 MDHEN and CDR2 SYDVKM. CDR3 length equals 12 residues. The CDR3 coding sequence is TGTGCCAGCAGTTGGACAGAGTATGGCTACACCTTC. This encodes CASSWTEYGYTF.

The J gene is TRBJ1-1, the V gene TRBV3-1 (or the pseudogene TRBV3-2), with TRBD1 as a possible D gene (6 bases). V shed 3 bases and J shed 5 bases, with 10 bases lying between them. Germline-derived CDR1 and CDR2 are LGHDT and YNNKEL (reference sequence). There are 13 residues in the CDR3. In DNA form, the CDR3 reads TGTGCCAGCAGCCAGGGGGCAGATACTGAAGCTTTCTTT. Translated, it gives CASSQGADTEAFF.

The chain carries TRBV29-1 and TRBJ1-2; no firm D call. This CDR3 has 12 residues. Per germline, CDR1 SQVTM and CDR2 ANQGSEA. V lost 3 bases, J lost 7 bases, and 12 bases lay in between. CDR3 loop: CSVEGGRGGYTF. CDR3 nucleotide sequence: TGCAGCGTTGAGGGAGGTCGTGGTGGCTACACCTTC.

The chain carries TRBV11-2 and TRBJ1-1, with D possibly matching TRBD1 (5 bases). V lost 5 bases and J 2 bases, leaving 6 bases between the germline ends. Per germline, CDR1 SGHAT and CDR2 FQNNGV. The CDR3 runs 12 residues. CDR3 sequence reads: CASSRGNTEAFF. The CDR3 DNA is TGTGCCAGCAGCAGGGGAAACACTGAAGCTTTCTTT. Based on the CDR3 plus reference TRBV11-2 and TRBJ1-1, the full variable domain is EAGVAQSPRYKIIEKRQSVAFWCNPISGHATLYWYQQILGQGPKLLIQFQNNGVVDDSQLPKDRFSAERLKGVDSTLKIQPAKLEDSAVYLCASSRGNTEAFFGQGTRLTVV.

J is TRBJ2-7 and V is TRBV3-1 (or the pseudogene TRBV3-2); possibly TRBD1 for D (6 bases). Trimming shortened V by 3 bases and J by 2 bases, and 8 bases separated the two germline ends. Germline values: CDR1 LGHDT, CDR2 YNNKEL (reference sequence). The length of the CDR3 is 13 residues. CDR3 protein: CASSQGAPYEQYF. In DNA, the CDR3 is TGTGCCAGCAGCCAGGGGGCCCCCTACGAGCAGTACTTC.

The chain is built from TRBV9 and TRBJ2-1; TRBD1 aligns across 7 bases. CDR3 length: 17 amino acids. CDR1 and CDR2 from the germline V gene are SGDLS and YYNGEE. V shed 4 bases and J 10 bases; nucleotides not matched to a gene: 20. The CDR3 region is CASSSPRDGITGEEQFF. The CDR3 nucleotides read TGTGCCAGCAGCTCTCCGAGAGACGGGATTACAGGGGAGGAGCAGTTCTTC.

This clone was recorded many times. A junction end diverges from the germline sequence, so it may reflect a read error. Other DNA variants within this sample encode the same CDR3. CDR3 region: CASSLSGTGVTGELFF. CDR3 coding DNA: TGTGCTAGCAGCCTTTCCGGGACAGGGGTAACCGGGGAGCTGTTTTTT. The chain combines TRBV7-7 with TRBJ2-2; 10 bases map to TRBD1. Germline V gene lookup returns CDR1 SSHAT and CDR2 FNYEAQ (reference sequence). The CDR3 totals 16 residues.

The chain joins TRBV13 to TRBJ2-3; 10 bases fit TRBD2. With V trimmed by 5 bases and J by 1 base, 6 bases remained unmatched. Germline V gene sequence: CDR1 PRHDT, CDR2 FYEKMQ (reference sequence). The CDR3 sequence is 16 residues long. CDR3 protein: CASSERLAGGTDTQYF. In DNA form, the CDR3 reads TGTGCCAGCAGCGAAAGACTAGCGGGCGGCACAGATACGCAGTATTTT. The full variable domain, with the rest looked up from reference TRBV13 and TRBJ2-3, is AAGVIQSPRHLIKEKRETATLKCYPIPRHDTVYWYQQGPGQDPQFLISFYEKMQSDKGSIPDRFSAQQFSDYHSELNMSSLELGDSALYFCASSERLAGGTDTQYFGPGTRLTVL.

This chain uses TRBV7-9 with TRBJ2-5, with TRBD1 identical over 11 bases. The length of the CDR3 is 17 residues. The germline V gene encodes CDR1 SEHNR and CDR2 FQNEAQ (reference sequence). The J segment lost 5 bases and the V segment lost 4 bases, leaving 12 bases of the junction unmatched. This CDR3 is CASSSQPGQGEYETQYF. The CDR3 nucleotides are TGTGCCAGCAGCTCGCAACCGGGACAGGGGGAGTACGAGACCCAGTACTTC.

The chain is built from TRBV7-2 and TRBJ2-7; no clear D. This CDR3 has 12 amino acids. V lost 4 bases to trimming and J lost 4 bases, with 8 bases between them. Germline loops: CDR1 SGHTA, CDR2 FQGNSA. DNA of the CDR3: TGTGCCAGCAGCTCAACTCTTTACGAGCAGTACTTC. Translation: CASSSTLYEQYF. Filled out from reference TRBV7-2 and TRBJ2-7, the complete variable domain reads GAGVSQSPSNKVTEKGKDVELRCDPISGHTALYWYRQSLGQGLEFLIYFQGNSAPDKSGLPSDRFSAERTGGSVSTLTIQRTQQEDSAVYLCASSSTLYEQYFGPGTRLTVT.

The chain joins TRBV18 to TRBJ2-7; 8 positions agree with TRBD2. The CDR3 is 13 residues long. Germline V CDR1 and CDR2: KGHSH, LQKENI. The J segment lost 3 bases and the V segment lost 3 bases, leaving 1 base of the junction unmatched. The CDR3: CASSPAGGYEQYF. As DNA, the CDR3 is TGTGCCAGCTCACCCGCGGGAGGCTACGAGCAGTACTTC.

This chain's CDR3 is CASNYLGDRTYEQYF. CDR3 bases: TGTGCCAGCAACTACCTAGGGGACAGGACCTACGAGCAGTACTTC. The V and J genes are TRBV6-5 and TRBJ2-7; 8 bases fit TRBD1. The CDR3 is 15 amino acids. Germline V CDR1 and CDR2: MNHEY, SVGAGI. With 7 bases clipped from V and 2 bases from J, the junction kept 10 bases outside the gene matches.